This TCR beta chain is drawn from a study of blood T cell repertoires in COVID-19. The wider study: Whether acute or convalescent, the COVID-19 samples came from the United States, Italy and Spain. Sources were T cells, B-cell-depleted T cells, or PBMCs; the material itself was cDNA or gDNA.

Germline lookup yields CDR1 KGHSH and CDR2 LQKENI. The CDR3 consists of 13 residues. V lost 3 bases to trimming and J lost 3 bases, with 6 bases between them. Clones were sequenced by immunoSEQ multiplex PCR, and TCRdb holds only the in-frame ones, with some missing. The profile shows about 300,000 clones, around 85% of them singletons. Living in about two dozen US areas, the participants were between roughly 18 and 90 years of age. Self-reported history from a screening survey and questionnaire set each donor's cohort. Sequencing used PBMCs or T cells enriched from blood (not recorded which). The receptor was isolated from a woman aged 30 to 39 who had been exposed to COVID-19. The chain couples TRBV18 to TRBJ1-5, with D unresolved. CDR3 in amino acids: CASSPGDNQPQHF. In DNA, the CDR3 is TGTGCCAGCTCACCCGGGGACAATCAGCCCCAGCATTTT.